This section outlines one T cell receptor beta chain sequence together with its context. The data were taken from a study of control samples from healthy donors and cancer patients. Assay used: immunoSEQ multiplex PCR; TCRdb lists only in-frame clones, some missing. The sample lists some 71,000 clones; roughly nine tenths were seen once. Germline CDR1 reads SGHRS; CDR2 reads YFSETQ. V shed 0 bases, J shed 0 bases, and the junction held 10 bases outside the gene matches. The CDR3 totals 19 residues. Sequenced: PBMCs. The receptor's source is a man aged 55 to 70 with colorectal cancer. The V call is TRBV5-1, the J call TRBJ2-1, with 9 bases matching TRBD2. The CDR3 loop is CASSLAASGVNRSYNEQFF. Here the CDR3 DNA reads TGCGCCAGCAGCTTGGCAGCTAGCGGGGTAAACCGCTCCTACAATGAGCAGTTCTTC.